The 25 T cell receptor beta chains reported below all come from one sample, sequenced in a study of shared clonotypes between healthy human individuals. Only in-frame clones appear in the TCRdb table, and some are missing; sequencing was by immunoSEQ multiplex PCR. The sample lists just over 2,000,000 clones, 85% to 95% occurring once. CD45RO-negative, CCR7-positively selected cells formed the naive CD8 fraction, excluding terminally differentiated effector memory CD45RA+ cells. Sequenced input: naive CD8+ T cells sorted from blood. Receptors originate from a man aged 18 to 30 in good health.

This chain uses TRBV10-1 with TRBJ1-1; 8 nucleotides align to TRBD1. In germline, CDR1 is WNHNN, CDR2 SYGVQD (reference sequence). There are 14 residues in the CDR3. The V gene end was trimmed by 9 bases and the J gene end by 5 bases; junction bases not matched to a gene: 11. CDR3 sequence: CASSPTGEDTEAFF. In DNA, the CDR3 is TGCGCCAGTAGCCCGACAGGGGAGGATACTGAAGCTTTCTTT.

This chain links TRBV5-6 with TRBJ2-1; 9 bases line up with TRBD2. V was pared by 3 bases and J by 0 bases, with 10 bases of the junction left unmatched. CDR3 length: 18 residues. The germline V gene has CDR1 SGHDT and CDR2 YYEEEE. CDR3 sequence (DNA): TGTGCCAGCAGCTCGGGAGCTAGCGGGATTCTCTCCTACAATGAGCAGTTCTTC. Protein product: CASSSGASGILSYNEQFF. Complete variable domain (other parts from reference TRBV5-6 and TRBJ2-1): DAGVTQSPTHLIKTRGQQVTLRCSPKSGHDTVSWYQQALGQGPQFIFQYYEEEERQRGNFPDRFSGHQFPNYSSELNVNALLLGDSALYLCASSSGASGILSYNEQFFGPGTRLTVL.

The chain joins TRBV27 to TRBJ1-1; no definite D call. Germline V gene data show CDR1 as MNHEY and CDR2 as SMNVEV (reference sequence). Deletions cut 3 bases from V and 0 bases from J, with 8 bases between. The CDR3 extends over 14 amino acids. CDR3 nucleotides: TGTGCCAGCAGTTTGCAGAGATTGAACACTGAAGCTTTCTTT. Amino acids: CASSLQRLNTEAFF.

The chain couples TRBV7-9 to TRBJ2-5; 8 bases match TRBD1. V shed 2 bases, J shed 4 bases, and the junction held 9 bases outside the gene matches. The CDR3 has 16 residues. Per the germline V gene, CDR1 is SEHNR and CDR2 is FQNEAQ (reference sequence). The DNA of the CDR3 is TGTGCCAGCAGCTTATTTGCAGGGGGCTGGTCAGAGACCCAGTACTTC. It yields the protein CASSLFAGGWSETQYF.

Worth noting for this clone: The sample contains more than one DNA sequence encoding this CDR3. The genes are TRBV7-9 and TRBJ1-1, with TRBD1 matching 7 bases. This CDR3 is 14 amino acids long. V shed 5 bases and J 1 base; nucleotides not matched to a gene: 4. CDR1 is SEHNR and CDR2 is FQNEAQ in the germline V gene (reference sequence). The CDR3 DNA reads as TGTGCCAGCAGCAGTGGGACAGCGAACACTGAAGCTTTCTTT. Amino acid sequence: CASSSGTANTEAFF.

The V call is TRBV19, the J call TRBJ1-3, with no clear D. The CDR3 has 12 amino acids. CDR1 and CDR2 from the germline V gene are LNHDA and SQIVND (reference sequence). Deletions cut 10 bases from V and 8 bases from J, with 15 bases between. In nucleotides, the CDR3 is TGTGCCACCTTCACCAGTCGGGACACCATATATTTT. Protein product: CATFTSRDTIYF.

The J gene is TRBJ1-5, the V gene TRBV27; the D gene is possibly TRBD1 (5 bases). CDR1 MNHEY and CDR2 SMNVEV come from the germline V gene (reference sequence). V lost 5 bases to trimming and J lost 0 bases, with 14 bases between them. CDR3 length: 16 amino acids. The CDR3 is CASSPLGTSSNQPQHF. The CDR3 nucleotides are TGTGCCAGCAGTCCACTCGGGACCTCTAGCAATCAGCCCCAGCATTTT.

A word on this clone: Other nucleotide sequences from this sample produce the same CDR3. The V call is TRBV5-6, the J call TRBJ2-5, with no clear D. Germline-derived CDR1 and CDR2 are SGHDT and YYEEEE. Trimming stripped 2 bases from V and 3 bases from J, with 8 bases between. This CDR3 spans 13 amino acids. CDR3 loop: CASSFDSEETQYF. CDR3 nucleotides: TGTGCCAGCAGCTTTGACTCCGAAGAGACCCAGTACTTC.

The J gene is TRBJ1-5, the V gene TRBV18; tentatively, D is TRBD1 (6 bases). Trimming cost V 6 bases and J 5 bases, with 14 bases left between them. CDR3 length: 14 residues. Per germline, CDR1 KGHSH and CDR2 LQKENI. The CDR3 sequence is CASSRSGGDQPQHF. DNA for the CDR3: TGTGCCAGCTCGCGGAGTGGGGGCGATCAGCCCCAGCATTTT.

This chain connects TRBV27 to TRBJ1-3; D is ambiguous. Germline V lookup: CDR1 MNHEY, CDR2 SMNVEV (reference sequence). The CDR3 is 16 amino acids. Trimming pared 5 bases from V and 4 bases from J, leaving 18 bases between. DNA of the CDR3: TGTGCCAGCAGTCCCTCTTCCGGGGAAACCGGAAACACCATATATTTT. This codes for CASSPSSGETGNTIYF.

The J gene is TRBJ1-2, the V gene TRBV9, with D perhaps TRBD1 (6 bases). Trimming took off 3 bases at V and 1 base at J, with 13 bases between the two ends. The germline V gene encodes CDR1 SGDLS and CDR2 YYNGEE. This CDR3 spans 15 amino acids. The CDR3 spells CASSAPGQINYGYTF. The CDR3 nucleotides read TGTGCCAGCAGCGCCCCAGGACAGATTAACTATGGCTACACCTTC.

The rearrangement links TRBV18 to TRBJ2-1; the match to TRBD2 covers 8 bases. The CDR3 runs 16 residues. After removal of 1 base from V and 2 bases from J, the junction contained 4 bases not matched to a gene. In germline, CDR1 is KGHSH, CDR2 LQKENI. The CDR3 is CASSPLSGRAYNEQFF. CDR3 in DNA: TGTGCCAGCTCACCACTATCCGGGAGGGCCTACAATGAGCAGTTCTTC. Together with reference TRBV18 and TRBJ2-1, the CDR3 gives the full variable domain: NAGVMQNPRHLVRRRGQEARLRCSPMKGHSHVYWYRQLPEEGLKFMVYLQKENIIDESGMPKERFSAEFPKEGPSILRIQQVVRGDSAAYFCASSPLSGRAYNEQFFGPGTRLTVL.

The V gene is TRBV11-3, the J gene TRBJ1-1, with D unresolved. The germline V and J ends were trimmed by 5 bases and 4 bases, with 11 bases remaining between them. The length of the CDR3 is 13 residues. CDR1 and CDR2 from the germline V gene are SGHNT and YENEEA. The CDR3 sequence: CASSLIKGTEAFF. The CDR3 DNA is TGTGCCAGCAGCCTCATCAAAGGCACTGAAGCTTTCTTT.

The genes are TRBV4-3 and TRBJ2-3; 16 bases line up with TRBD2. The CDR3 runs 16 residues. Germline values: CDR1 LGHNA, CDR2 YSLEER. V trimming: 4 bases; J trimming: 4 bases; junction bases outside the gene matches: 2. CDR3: CASSPGLAGGPDTQYF. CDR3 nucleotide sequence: TGCGCCAGCAGCCCGGGACTAGCGGGAGGGCCAGATACGCAGTATTTT.

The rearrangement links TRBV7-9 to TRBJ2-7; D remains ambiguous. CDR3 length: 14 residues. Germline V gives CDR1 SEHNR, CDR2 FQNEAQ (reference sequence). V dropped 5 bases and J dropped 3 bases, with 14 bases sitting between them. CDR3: CASSTSENHYEQYF. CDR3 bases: TGTGCCAGCAGCACCTCAGAAAACCACTACGAGCAGTACTTC.

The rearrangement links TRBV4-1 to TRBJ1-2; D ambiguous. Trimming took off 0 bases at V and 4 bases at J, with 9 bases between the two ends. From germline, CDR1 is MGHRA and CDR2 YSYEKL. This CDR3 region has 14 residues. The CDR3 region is CASSQDPRLYGYTF. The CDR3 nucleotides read TGCGCCAGCAGCCAAGATCCCAGACTCTATGGCTACACCTTC.

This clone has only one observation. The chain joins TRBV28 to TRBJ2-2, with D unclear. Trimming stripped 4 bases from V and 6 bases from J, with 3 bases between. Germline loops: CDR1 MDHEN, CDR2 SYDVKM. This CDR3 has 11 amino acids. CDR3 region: CASSSSGELFF. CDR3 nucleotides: TGTGCCAGCAGTTCGTCCGGGGAGCTGTTTTTT.

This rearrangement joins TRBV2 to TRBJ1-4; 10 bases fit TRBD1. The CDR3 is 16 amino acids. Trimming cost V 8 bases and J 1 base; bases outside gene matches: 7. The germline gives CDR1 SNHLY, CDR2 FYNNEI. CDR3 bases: TGTGCCAGCCGACAGGGGGCAATGGAAACTAATGAAAAACTGTTTTTT. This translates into CASRQGAMETNEKLFF.

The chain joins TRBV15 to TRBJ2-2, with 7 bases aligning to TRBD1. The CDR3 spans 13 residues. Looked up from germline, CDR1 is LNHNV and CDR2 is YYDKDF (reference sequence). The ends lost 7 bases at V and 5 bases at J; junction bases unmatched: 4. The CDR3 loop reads CATTTGETGELFF. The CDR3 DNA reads TGTGCCACCACAACAGGGGAGACCGGGGAGCTGTTTTTT.

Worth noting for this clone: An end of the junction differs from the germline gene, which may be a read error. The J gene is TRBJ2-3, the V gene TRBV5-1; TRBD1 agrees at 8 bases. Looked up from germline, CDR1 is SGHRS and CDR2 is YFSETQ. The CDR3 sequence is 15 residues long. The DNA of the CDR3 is TGCGCCAGCACCTTGCAGGGGGCAAGCACAGATACGCAGTATTTT. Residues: CASTLQGASTDTQYF.

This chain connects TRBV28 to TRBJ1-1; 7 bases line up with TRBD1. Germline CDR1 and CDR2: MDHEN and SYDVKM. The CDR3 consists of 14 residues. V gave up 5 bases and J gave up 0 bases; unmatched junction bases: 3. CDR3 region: CASSNRGLNTEAFF. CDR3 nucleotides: TGTGCCAGCAGTAACAGGGGTCTGAACACTGAAGCTTTCTTT.

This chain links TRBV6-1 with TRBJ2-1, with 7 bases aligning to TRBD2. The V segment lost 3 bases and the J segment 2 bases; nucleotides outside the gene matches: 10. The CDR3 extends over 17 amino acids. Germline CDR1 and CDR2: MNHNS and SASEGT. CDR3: CASSEVRAGVTYNEQFF. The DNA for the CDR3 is TGTGCCAGCAGTGAGGTCCGGGCGGGGGTTACCTACAATGAGCAGTTCTTC.

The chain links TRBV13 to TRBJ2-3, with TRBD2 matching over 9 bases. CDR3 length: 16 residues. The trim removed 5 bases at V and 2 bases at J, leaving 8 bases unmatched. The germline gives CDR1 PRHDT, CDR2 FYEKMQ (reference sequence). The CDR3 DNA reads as TGTGCCAGCAGCGCCCGACTAGCGGAATACACAGATACGCAGTATTTT. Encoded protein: CASSARLAEYTDTQYF.

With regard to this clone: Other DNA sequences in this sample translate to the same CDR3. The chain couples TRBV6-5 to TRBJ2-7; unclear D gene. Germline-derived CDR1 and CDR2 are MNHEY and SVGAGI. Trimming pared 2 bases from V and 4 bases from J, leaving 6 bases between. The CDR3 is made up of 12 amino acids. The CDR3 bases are TGTGCCAGCAGTTACACGGGTTACGAGCAGTACTTC. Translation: CASSYTGYEQYF.

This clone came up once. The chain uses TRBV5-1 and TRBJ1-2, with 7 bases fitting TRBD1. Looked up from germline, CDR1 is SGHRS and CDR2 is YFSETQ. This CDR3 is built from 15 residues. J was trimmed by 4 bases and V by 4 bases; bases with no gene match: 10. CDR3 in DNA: TGCGCCAGCAGCCTTGGACAGGACGTCAGCTATGGCTACACCTTC. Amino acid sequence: CASSLGQDVSYGYTF.